The 4 T cell receptor beta chains in this list originate from one sample, sequenced in a study of blood T cell repertoires in COVID-19. Repertoires were generated with immunoSEQ multiplex PCR, while TCRdb's copy carries only in-frame clones and drops some. The table has a few hundred thousand clones, around 85% seen once; the top ten hold approximately 3.6%. The sample was peripheral blood. The receptors stem from a woman in her late teens or twenties with acute or convalescent COVID-19.

This chain connects TRBV4-1 to TRBJ1-1; D not certain. Germline-derived CDR1 and CDR2 are MGHRA and YSYEKL. Trimming removed 0 bases at V and 5 bases at J, with 10 bases between. The CDR3 is 14 amino acids. CDR3: CASSQDRDSTEAFF. The CDR3 region has the DNA TGCGCCAGCAGCCAAGATCGGGATTCGACTGAAGCTTTCTTT.

This clone was counted a single time. This chain links TRBV29-1 with TRBJ1-3; 7 positions match TRBD1. V lost 2 bases to trimming and J lost 0 bases; unmatched junction nucleotides: 4. Germline CDR1 and CDR2: SQVTM and ANQGSEA. CDR3 length: 15 amino acids. This CDR3 is CSVEIPGGSGNTIYF. The CDR3 nucleotides are TGCAGCGTTGAAATCCCAGGGGGCTCTGGAAACACCATATATTTT.

V gene TRBV4-1 combines with J gene TRBJ2-3; perhaps TRBD2 as D (6 bases). There are 15 residues in the CDR3. Looked up from germline, CDR1 is MGHRA and CDR2 is YSYEKL. V was pared by 2 bases and J by 3 bases, with 12 bases between. CDR3 DNA: TGCGCCAGCAGCCAAATTGGGGGGAATACAGATACGCAGTATTTT. Translated: CASSQIGGNTDTQYF.

The gene calls are TRBV18 and TRBJ1-5, with no clear D. From germline, CDR1 is KGHSH and CDR2 LQKENI. V lost 4 bases and J 0 bases, leaving 13 bases between the germline ends. The CDR3 has 16 amino acids. For the CDR3, the DNA is TGTGCCAGCTCACACAGTAGAGCGGATAGCAATCAGCCCCAGCATTTT. This sequence encodes CASSHSRADSNQPQHF.